This T cell receptor (beta chain) was recorded in a study of PD-1 blockade in classical Hodgkin lymphoma. A remark on this clone: The antigen is unknown.

Regarding the study as a whole: Newly diagnosed patients reportedly trailed healthy donors in baseline TCR diversity. By C4D1 there was a significant rise in CD4+ TCR diversity but not in CD8+ TCR diversity. Newly diagnosed patients had diversity similar to the baseline diversity of complete responders.

V was pared by 0 bases and J by 3 bases, with 4 bases of the junction left unmatched. CDR1 and CDR2 from the germline V gene are SGHRS and YFSETQ. The CDR3 runs 16 residues. Every patient was affected by relapse after autologous stem cell transplantation, while exposure to brentuximab vedotin was not uniform. The study purified CD4+ T cells from thawed PBMCs using magnetic negative selection. Profiling relied on immunoSEQ multiplex PCR, and the TCRdb table lists in-frame clones only, not all of them. The profile shows about 35,000 clones, about 93% of them singletons. The chain couples TRBV5-1 to TRBJ2-2, with 8 bases lining up with TRBD1. This clonotype was sampled from a human donor with classical Hodgkin lymphoma. Here the sequenced sample was CD4+ T cells from blood, taken at baseline. DNA of the CDR3: TGCGCCAGCAGCTTGGGAGGGACAGGATACACCGGGGAGCTGTTTTTT. Amino acid sequence: CASSLGGTGYTGELFF.